The rows below give T cell receptor beta chains drawn from one sample of a study of blood T cell repertoires in COVID-19. Here immunoSEQ multiplex PCR was the method, and the copy in TCRdb shows in-frame clones only, minus some. This table holds about 130,000 clones, about 87% found once. Sequencing used peripheral blood. These receptor sequences come from a woman aged 55-70 years with acute or convalescent COVID-19. Both conserved end residues are part of each CDR3. The order of the fields is clone size, J gene, V gene, CDR3 protein. Clone size is shown for a subset of rows, as once, few, many or a class of expanded clone.

clone_size: NA
j_call: TRBJ1-2
v_call: TRBV29-1
cdr3_aa: CSVAATGANYGYTF

clone_size: NA
j_call: TRBJ1-1
v_call: TRBV6-5
cdr3_aa: CASSYGWTGGETEAFF

clone_size: NA
j_call: TRBJ1-2
v_call: TRBV5-1
cdr3_aa: CASSLPLQGASSYTF

clone_size: NA
j_call: TRBJ1-2
v_call: TRBV3-1/TRBV3-2
cdr3_aa: CASSQGGGKNGYTF

clone_size: once
j_call: TRBJ2-7
v_call: TRBV9
cdr3_aa: CASSRGQGAYEQYF

clone_size: NA
j_call: TRBJ2-3
v_call: TRBV15
cdr3_aa: CATGGAGGSSTDTQYF

clone_size: NA
j_call: TRBJ1-1
v_call: TRBV4-1
cdr3_aa: CASSQERRGLGSKAFF

clone_size: NA
j_call: TRBJ1-1
v_call: TRBV6-5
cdr3_aa: CASHQGTEAFF

clone_size: few
j_call: TRBJ2-2
v_call: TRBV6-6
cdr3_aa: CASRQGASGGELFF

clone_size: NA
j_call: TRBJ1-1
v_call: TRBV29-1
cdr3_aa: CSVAGGINTEAFF

clone_size: NA
j_call: TRBJ1-3
v_call: TRBV19
cdr3_aa: CASSLRQGMGSGNTIYF

clone_size: NA
j_call: TRBJ1-4
v_call: TRBV18
cdr3_aa: CASSPLGQGDEKLFF

clone_size: NA
j_call: TRBJ1-2
v_call: TRBV18
cdr3_aa: CASSPRQPNYGYTF

clone_size: NA
j_call: TRBJ2-5
v_call: TRBV18
cdr3_aa: CASSPGLAGGQETQYF

clone_size: once
j_call: TRBJ1-1
v_call: TRBV9
cdr3_aa: CASSVRQGGITEAFF

clone_size: few
j_call: TRBJ1-2
v_call: TRBV6-4
cdr3_aa: CASRKETGGNYGYTF

clone_size: NA
j_call: TRBJ2-1
v_call: TRBV9
cdr3_aa: CASSVGSSSYNEQFF